This entry is about one T cell receptor (beta chain). The antigen is undetermined. Using a J-beta primer mix together with a sample-barcoded 5' primer, a second PCR was run for about 6 to 11 cycles. Samples each returned at least 3 million CDR3-containing paired-end reads. Using its own MiXCR run on the 5' RACE reads, TCRdb lists one record per CDR3 protein. There are roughly 2 million distinct CDR3 sequences in the sample; around 48% occur only once, and about 2.1% lies in the top ten. CDR1 and CDR2 from the germline V gene are DFQATT and SNEGSKA (reference sequence). The CDR3 is made up of 15 amino acids. V lost 0 bases and J lost 5, with 13 bases in between. These data belong to a study of blood T cells in healthy people across ages. Donors were systemically healthy Caucasian individuals from Russia aged roughly 6 to 100 years. Extractions gave at least 5.5 micrograms of total RNA per sample. Whole-study findings and limits: Unsorted PBMCs ruled out conclusive naive versus antigen-experienced comparison.

Sequencing used blood. This clonotype originated in a woman aged 35 to 49 in good health. The gene calls are TRBV20-1 and TRBJ2-2; TRBD2 is a possible D gene (6 bases). The CDR3 DNA reads as TGCAGTGCTAGAGATTTGACCGGGGGAACCGGGGAGCTGTTTTTT. It encodes CSARDLTGGTGELFF.